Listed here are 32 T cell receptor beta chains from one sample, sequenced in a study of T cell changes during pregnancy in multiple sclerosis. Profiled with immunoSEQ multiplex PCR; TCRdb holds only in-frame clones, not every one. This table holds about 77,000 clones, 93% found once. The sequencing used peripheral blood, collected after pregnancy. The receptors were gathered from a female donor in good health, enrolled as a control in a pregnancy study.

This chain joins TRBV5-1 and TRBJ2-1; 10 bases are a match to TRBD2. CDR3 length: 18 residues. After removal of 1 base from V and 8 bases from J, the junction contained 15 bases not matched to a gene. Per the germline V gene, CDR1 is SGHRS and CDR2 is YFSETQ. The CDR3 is CASSLRSQIAGGGHEQFF. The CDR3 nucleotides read TGCGCCAGCAGCTTGAGGTCCCAGATAGCGGGGGGTGGGCATGAGCAGTTCTTC.

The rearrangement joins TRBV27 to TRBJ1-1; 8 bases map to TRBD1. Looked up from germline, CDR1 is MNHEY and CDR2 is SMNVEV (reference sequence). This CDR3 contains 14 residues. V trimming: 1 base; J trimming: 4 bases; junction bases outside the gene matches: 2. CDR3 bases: TGTGCCAGCAGTTTATACAGGGGGATCACTGAAGCTTTCTTT. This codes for CASSLYRGITEAFF.

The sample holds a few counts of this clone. CDR3 in DNA: TGCAGCGTTCGTACAGGGGAATCGGCTTTCTTT. Translating it yields CSVRTGESAFF. The gene calls are TRBV29-1 and TRBJ1-1; the match to TRBD1 covers 7 bases. After removal of 5 bases from V and 11 bases from J, the junction contained 8 bases not matched to a gene. This CDR3 spans 11 amino acids. Germline CDR1 is SQVTM and CDR2 is ANQGSEA.

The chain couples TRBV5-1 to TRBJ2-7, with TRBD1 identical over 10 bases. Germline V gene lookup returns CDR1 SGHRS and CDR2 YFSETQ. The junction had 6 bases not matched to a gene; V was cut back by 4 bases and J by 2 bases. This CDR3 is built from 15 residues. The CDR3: CASSADGTGAYEQYF. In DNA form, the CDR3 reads TGCGCCAGCAGCGCGGACGGGACAGGGGCCTACGAGCAGTACTTC. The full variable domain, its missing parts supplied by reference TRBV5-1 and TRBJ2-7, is KAGVTQTPRYLIKTRGQQVTLSCSPISGHRSVSWYQQTPGQGLQFLFEYFSETQRNKGNFPGRFSGRQFSNSRSEMNVSTLELGDSALYLCASSADGTGAYEQYFGPGTRLTVT.

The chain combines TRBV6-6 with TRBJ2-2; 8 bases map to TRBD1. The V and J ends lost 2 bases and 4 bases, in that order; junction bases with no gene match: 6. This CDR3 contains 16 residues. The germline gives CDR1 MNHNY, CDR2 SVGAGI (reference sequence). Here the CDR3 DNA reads TGTGCCAGCAGTTACCCGCGGACAGGGATCACCGGGGAGCTGTTTTTT. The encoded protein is CASSYPRTGITGELFF.

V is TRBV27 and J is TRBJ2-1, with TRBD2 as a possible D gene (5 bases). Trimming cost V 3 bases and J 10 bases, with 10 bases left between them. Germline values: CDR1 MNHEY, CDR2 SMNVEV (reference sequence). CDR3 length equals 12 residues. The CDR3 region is CASSFFGKEQFF. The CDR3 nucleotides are TGTGCCAGCAGTTTTTTCGGGAAAGAGCAGTTCTTC.

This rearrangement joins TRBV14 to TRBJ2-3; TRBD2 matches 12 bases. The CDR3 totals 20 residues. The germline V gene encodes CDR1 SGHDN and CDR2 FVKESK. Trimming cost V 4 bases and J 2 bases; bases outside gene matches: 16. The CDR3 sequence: CASSLSLLRLAGVYTDTQYF. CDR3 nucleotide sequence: TGTGCCAGCAGCCTATCGCTCCTACGACTAGCGGGGGTGTACACAGATACGCAGTATTTT.

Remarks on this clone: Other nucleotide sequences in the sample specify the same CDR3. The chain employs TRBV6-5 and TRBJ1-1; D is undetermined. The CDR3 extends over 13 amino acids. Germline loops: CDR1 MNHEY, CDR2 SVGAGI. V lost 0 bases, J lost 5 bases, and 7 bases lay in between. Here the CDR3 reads CASSYSRGTEAFF. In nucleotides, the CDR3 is TGTGCCAGCAGTTACTCGAGAGGGACTGAAGCTTTCTTT.

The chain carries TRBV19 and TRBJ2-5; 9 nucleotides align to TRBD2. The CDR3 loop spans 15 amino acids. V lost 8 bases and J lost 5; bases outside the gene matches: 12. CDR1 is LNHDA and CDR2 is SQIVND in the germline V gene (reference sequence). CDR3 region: CASAQRRGGEETQYF. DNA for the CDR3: TGTGCCAGTGCACAAAGGCGGGGGGGCGAGGAGACCCAGTACTTC.

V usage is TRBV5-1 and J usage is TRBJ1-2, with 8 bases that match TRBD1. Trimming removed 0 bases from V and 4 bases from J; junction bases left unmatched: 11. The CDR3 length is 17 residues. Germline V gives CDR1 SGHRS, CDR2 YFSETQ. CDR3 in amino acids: CASSLVIRDRGTYGYTF. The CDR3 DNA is TGCGCCAGCAGCTTGGTAATCAGAGACAGGGGCACCTATGGCTACACCTTC.

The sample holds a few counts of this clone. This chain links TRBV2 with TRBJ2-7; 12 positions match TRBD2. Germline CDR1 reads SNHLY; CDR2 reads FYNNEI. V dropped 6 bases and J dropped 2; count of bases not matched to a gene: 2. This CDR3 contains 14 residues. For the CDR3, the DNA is TGTGCCAGCAGCCGGACTAGCGGGACCTACGAGCAGTACTTC. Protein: CASSRTSGTYEQYF.

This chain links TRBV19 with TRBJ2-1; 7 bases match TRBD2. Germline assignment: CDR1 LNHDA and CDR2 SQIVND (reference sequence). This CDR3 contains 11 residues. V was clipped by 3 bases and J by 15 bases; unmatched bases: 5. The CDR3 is CASSMAGVAFF. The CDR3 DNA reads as TGTGCCAGTAGTATGGCGGGAGTAGCGTTCTTC.

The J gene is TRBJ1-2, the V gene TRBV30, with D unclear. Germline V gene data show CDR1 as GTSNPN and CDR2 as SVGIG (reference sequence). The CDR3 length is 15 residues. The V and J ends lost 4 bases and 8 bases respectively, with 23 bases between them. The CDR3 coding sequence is TGTGCCTGGAATGTTGGACGGGAGTTCTGGCGGGGCTACACCTTC. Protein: CAWNVGREFWRGYTF.

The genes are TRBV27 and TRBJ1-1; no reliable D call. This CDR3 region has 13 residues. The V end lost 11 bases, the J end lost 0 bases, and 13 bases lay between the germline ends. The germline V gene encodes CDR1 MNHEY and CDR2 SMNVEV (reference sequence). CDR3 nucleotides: TGTGCCTCAGCGCTAGGAGTGAACACTGAAGCTTTCTTT. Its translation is CASALGVNTEAFF.

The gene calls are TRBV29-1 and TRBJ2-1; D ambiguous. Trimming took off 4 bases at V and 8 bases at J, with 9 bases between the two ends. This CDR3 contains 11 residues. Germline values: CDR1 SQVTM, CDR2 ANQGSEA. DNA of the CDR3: TGCAGCGTTGGATCCCAGGATGAGCAGTTCTTC. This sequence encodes CSVGSQDEQFF.

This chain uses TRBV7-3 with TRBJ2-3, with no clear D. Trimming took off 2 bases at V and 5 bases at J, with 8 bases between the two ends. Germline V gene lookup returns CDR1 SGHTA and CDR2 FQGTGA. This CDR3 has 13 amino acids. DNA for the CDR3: TGTGCCAGCAGCTTAGCGGATGGAGATACGCAGTATTTT. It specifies CASSLADGDTQYF.

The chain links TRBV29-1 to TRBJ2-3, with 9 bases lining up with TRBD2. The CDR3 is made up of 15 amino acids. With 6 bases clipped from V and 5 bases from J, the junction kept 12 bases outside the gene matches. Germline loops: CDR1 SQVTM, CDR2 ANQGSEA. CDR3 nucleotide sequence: TGCAGCGTGGACTCGGCTAGCGGGAATCAAGATACGCAGTATTTT. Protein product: CSVDSASGNQDTQYF.

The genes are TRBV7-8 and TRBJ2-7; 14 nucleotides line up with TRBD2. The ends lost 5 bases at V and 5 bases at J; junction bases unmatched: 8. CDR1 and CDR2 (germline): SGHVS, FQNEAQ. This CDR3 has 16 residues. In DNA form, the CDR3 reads TGTGCCAGCAGCGTGCGGGGACTAGCGGGAGTCCACGAGCAGTACTTC. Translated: CASSVRGLAGVHEQYF.

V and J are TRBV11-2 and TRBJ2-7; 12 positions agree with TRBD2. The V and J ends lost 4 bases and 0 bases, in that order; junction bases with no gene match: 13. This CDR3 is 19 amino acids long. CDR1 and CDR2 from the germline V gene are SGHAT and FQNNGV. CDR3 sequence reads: CASSSILAGGFGGSYEQYF. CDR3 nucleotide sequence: TGTGCCAGCAGCTCAATTCTAGCGGGAGGGTTCGGGGGCTCCTACGAGCAGTACTTC. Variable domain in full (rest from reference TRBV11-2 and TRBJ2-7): EAGVAQSPRYKIIEKRQSVAFWCNPISGHATLYWYQQILGQGPKLLIQFQNNGVVDDSQLPKDRFSAERLKGVDSTLKIQPAKLEDSAVYLCASSSILAGGFGGSYEQYFGPGTRLTVT.

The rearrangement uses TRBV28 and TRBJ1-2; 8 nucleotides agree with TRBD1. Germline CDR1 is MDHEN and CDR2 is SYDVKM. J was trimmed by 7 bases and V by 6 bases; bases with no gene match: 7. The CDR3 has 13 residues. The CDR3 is CASSNPRGPGYTF. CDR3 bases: TGTGCCAGCAGCAACCCCAGGGGGCCTGGCTACACCTTC.

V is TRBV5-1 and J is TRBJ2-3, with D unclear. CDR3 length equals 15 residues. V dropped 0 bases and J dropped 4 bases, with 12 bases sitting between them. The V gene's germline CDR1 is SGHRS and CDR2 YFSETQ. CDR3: CASSLVLVSADTQYF. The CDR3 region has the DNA TGCGCCAGCAGCTTGGTTCTAGTCTCAGCAGATACGCAGTATTTT.

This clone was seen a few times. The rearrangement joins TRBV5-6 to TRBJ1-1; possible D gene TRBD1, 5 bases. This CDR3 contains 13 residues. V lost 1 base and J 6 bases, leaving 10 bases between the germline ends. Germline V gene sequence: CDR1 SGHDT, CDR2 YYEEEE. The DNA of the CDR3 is TGTGCCAGCAGCTTGCAGGGCACCCCTGAAGCTTTCTTT. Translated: CASSLQGTPEAFF.

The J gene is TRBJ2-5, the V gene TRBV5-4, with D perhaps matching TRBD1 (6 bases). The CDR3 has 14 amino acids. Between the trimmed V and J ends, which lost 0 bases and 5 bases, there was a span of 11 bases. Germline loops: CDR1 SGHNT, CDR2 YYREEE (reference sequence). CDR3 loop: CASSLATGWETQYF. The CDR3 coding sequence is TGTGCCAGCAGCTTGGCAACAGGGTGGGAGACCCAGTACTTC. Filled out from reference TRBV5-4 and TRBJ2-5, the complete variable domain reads ETGVTQSPTHLIKTRGQQVTLRCSSQSGHNTVSWYQQALGQGPQFIFQYYREEENGRGNFPPRFSGLQFPNYSSELNVNALELDDSALYLCASSLATGWETQYFGPGTRLLVL.

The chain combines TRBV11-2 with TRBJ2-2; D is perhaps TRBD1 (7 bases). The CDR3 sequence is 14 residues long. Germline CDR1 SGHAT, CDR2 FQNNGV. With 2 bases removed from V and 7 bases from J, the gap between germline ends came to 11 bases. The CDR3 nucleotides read TGTGCCAGCAGCTTACAGGGGGGAGGCGGGGAGCTGTTTTTT. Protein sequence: CASSLQGGGGELFF.

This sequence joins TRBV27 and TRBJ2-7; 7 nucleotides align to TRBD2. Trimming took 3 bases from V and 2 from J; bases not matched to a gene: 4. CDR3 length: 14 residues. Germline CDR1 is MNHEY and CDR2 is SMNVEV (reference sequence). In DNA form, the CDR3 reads TGTGCCAGCAGTTTTGGGGGAGGGGCCTACGAGCAGTACTTC. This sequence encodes CASSFGGGAYEQYF.

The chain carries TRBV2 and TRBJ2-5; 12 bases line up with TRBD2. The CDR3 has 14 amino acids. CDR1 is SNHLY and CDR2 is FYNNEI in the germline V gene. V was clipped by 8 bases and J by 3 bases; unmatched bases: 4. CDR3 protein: CASGRLAGEETQYF. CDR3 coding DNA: TGTGCCAGCGGACGACTAGCGGGGGAAGAGACCCAGTACTTC.

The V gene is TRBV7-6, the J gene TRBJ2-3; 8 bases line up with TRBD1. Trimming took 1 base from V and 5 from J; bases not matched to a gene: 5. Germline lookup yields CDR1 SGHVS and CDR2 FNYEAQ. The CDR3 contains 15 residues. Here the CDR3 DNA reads TGTGCCAGCAGCTTAGTGGACAGGGCAGGAGATACGCAGTATTTT. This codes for CASSLVDRAGDTQYF. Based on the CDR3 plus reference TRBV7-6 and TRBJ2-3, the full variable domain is GAGVSQSPRYKVTKRGQDVALRCDPISGHVSLYWYRQALGQGPEFLTYFNYEAQQDKSGLPNDRFSAERPEGSISTLTIQRTEQRDSAMYRCASSLVDRAGDTQYFGPGTRLTVL.

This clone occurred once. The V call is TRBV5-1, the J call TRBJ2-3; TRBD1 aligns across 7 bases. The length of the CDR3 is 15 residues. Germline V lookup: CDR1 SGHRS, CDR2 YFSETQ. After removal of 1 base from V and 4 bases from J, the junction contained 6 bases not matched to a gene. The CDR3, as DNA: TGCGCCAGCAGCTTGAGAGGGACAGCACCAGATACGCAGTATTTT. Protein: CASSLRGTAPDTQYF.

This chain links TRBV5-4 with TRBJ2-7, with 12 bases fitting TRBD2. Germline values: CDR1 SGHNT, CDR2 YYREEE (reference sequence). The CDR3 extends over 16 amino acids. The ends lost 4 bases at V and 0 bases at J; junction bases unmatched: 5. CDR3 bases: TGTGCCAGCAGCAAGCCGACTAGCGGGGGCTCCTACGAGCAGTACTTC. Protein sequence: CASSKPTSGGSYEQYF.

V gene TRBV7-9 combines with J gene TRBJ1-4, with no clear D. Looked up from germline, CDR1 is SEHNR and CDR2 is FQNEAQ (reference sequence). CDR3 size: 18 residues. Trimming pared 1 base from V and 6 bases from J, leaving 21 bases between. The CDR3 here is CASSLGESWAGRDEKLFF. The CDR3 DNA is TGTGCCAGCAGCTTAGGGGAGAGTTGGGCGGGCCGGGATGAAAAACTGTTTTTT. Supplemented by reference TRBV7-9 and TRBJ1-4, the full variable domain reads DTGVSQNPRHKITKRGQNVTFRCDPISEHNRLYWYRQTLGQGPEFLTYFQNEAQLEKSRLLSDRFSAERPKGSFSTLEIQRTEQGDSAMYLCASSLGESWAGRDEKLFFGSGTQLSVL.

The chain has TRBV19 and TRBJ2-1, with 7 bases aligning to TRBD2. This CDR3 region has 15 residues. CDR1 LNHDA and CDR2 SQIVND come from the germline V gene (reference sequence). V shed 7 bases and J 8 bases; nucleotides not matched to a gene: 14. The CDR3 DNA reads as TGTGCCAGTACCCCAGCGGGGACCCCCCCCCATGAGCAGTTCTTC. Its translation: CASTPAGTPPHEQFF. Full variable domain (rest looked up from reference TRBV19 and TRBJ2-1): DGGITQSPKYLFRKEGQNVTLSCEQNLNHDAMYWYRQDPGQGLRLIYYSQIVNDFQKGDIAEGYSVSREKKESFPLTVTSAQKNPTAFYLCASTPAGTPPHEQFFGPGTRLTVL.

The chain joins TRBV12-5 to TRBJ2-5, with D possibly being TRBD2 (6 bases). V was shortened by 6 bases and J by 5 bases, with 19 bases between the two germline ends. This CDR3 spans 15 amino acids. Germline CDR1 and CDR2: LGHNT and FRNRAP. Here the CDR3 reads CASGPAGTGGETQYF. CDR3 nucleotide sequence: TGTGCTAGTGGCCCAGCGGGCACGGGTGGGGAGACCCAGTACTTC.